This TCR beta chain was observed in a study of cytomegalovirus exposure and HLA in healthy donors. The study, taken as a whole, reports: The study reported that TCR beta sequences accurately predicted HLA-A and HLA-B alleles in most subjects. Researchers reported in a later analysis that common viral pathogens appeared linked to several top clusters.

Per germline, CDR1 KGHSH and CDR2 LQKENI. J lost 1 base, V lost 5 bases, and 15 bases had no gene match. The CDR3 extends over 18 amino acids. As for this clone: Its cognate antigen is unknown.

The PCR ran on 60 Vbeta and 13 Jbeta primers. The data were produced by immunoSEQ multiplex PCR, yet TCRdb's version contains in-frame clones alone and is incomplete. Of about 100,000 clones in the sample, 76% were seen once. The sequencing input was PBMCs. This TCR was recovered from a woman aged 45-65 years in good health and CMV-seropositive. This chain joins TRBV18 and TRBJ1-1, with TRBD1 identical over 8 bases. The CDR3 DNA sequence: TGTGCCAGCTCAGAAAGTCTTTTAGGACAGGGAGGGAACACTGAAGCTTTCTTT. It translates to CASSESLLGQGGNTEAFF.